Below are 9 T cell receptor beta chains sequenced from a single sample in a study of T cells in Graves' hyperthyroidism and ophthalmopathy. Amplified TCR beta CDR3 regions came from RNA transcripts. Researchers ran a first-round RT-PCR on the TCR CDR3 using the HTBI primer set. TCRdb re-called the multiplex PCR reads with MiXCR, one entry per CDR3 protein. There are approximately 600,000 distinct CDR3 sequences in the sample; 20% to 25% occur only once, and under 35% lies in the top ten. Sequencing was performed on blood. These receptors were taken from a man aged 25-45 years with Graves' ophthalmopathy.

The chain employs TRBV7-2 and TRBJ1-6; unclear D gene. V dropped 1 base and J dropped 9 bases, with 22 bases sitting between them. The CDR3 extends over 18 amino acids. Germline loops: CDR1 SGHTA, CDR2 FQGNSA. The CDR3 sequence is CASSLVSLVDDGSSPLHF. The CDR3 nucleotides are TGTGCCAGCAGCTTAGTCTCCCTCGTTGATGACGGGTCTTCACCCCTCCACTTT.

This clonotype was seen many times. The gene calls are TRBV28 and TRBJ1-1, with 7 bases identical to TRBD1. Germline CDR1 and CDR2: MDHEN and SYDVKM. The ends lost 2 bases at V and 6 bases at J; junction bases unmatched: 9. The CDR3 sequence is 15 residues long. CDR3 loop: CASSLTTTGDPEAFF. The CDR3 bases are TGTGCCAGCAGTTTAACAACCACAGGGGACCCTGAAGCTTTCTTT.

In regard to this clonotype: A single base separates this from a much larger clone, so it may be a read error. CDR3 in amino acids: CASSFGSGSSEQFF. DNA of the CDR3: TGCGCCAGCAGCTTTGGTAGCGGGAGCTCCGAGCAGTTCTTC. This chain links TRBV5-1 with TRBJ2-1; 9 positions agree with TRBD2. The CDR3 covers 14 residues. Germline V gene sequence: CDR1 SGHRS, CDR2 YFSETQ. The V and J ends lost 2 bases and 10 bases, in that order; junction bases with no gene match: 7.

The chain is built from TRBV27 and TRBJ2-5, with 8 bases identical to TRBD2. The germline CDR1 and CDR2 sequences are MNHEY and SMNVEV (reference sequence). The V and J ends lost 1 base and 5 bases, in that order; junction bases with no gene match: 15. CDR3 length: 18 residues. CDR3 amino acids: CASSLYSSGTQDGETQYF. In DNA form, the CDR3 reads TGTGCCAGCAGTTTATATAGTAGCGGGACCCAGGACGGGGAGACCCAGTACTTC.

The chain uses TRBV6-9 and TRBJ2-7; TRBD1 matches 8 bases. Germline CDR1 and CDR2: MNHGY and SVAAGI. The CDR3 totals 15 residues. The V gene end was trimmed by 3 bases and the J gene end by 0 bases; junction bases not matched to a gene: 4. CDR3 bases: TGTGCCAGCAGTTACCAGACAGGGGCCTCCTACGAGCAGTACTTC. Translated, it gives CASSYQTGASYEQYF.

The DNA for the CDR3 is TGTGCCATCAGTGAGTCTAGCGGGAGTCGGACCAGGGAGCTGTTTTTT. This codes for CAISESSGSRTRELFF. V usage is TRBV10-3 and J usage is TRBJ2-2; TRBD2 agrees at 9 bases. Germline V lookup: CDR1 ENHRY, CDR2 SYGVKD. CDR3 length: 16 residues. Trimming at V came to 0 bases and at J to 9 bases, leaving 8 bases not matched to a gene.

The V and J genes are TRBV5-6 and TRBJ2-2; 10 nucleotides align to TRBD2. The CDR3 totals 17 residues. Germline loops: CDR1 SGHDT, CDR2 YYEEEE. J gave up 0 bases and V 6 bases, and 8 bases lay outside the gene matches. The CDR3 DNA reads as TGTGCCAGCACCCATAGGCTAGCGGGAGCGAACACCGGGGAGCTGTTTTTT. Amino acids: CASTHRLAGANTGELFF.

The chain uses TRBV7-4 and TRBJ2-4; no clear D. The V and J ends lost 5 bases and 0 bases respectively, with 20 bases between them. This CDR3 comprises 18 residues. Germline CDR1 is SGHVT and CDR2 is SQSDAQ. The CDR3 is CASSLPPGPRLAKNIQYF. DNA of the CDR3: TGTGCCAGCAGCCTACCCCCAGGTCCTCGACTAGCCAAAAACATTCAGTACTTC.

The sample holds a few counts of this clonotype. The rearrangement links TRBV11-2 to TRBJ1-5, with a tentative D call TRBD1 (5 bases). The CDR3 spans 14 residues. The ends were cut back, 9 bases at V and 7 bases at J, with 19 bases in the middle. The V gene's germline CDR1 is SGHAT and CDR2 FQNNGV. The DNA for the CDR3 is TGTGCCAGTACCCGGACGGGGGAGGGACAGCCCCAGCATTTT. Residues: CASTRTGEGQPQHF.